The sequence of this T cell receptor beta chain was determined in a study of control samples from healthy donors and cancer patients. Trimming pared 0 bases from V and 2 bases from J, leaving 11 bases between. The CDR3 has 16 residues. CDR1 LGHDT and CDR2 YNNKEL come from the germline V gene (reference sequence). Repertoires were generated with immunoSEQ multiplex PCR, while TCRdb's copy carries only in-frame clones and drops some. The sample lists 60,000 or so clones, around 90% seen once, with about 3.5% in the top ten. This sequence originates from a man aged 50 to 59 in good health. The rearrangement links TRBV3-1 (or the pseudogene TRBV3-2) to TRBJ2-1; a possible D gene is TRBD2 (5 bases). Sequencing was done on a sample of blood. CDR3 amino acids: CASSQDGGLAYNEQFF. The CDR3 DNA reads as TGTGCCAGCAGCCAAGATGGCGGGCTCGCCTACAATGAGCAGTTCTTC.